A selection of T cell receptor beta chains follows, all from one sample in a study of blood T cell repertoires in COVID-19. Sequenced by immunoSEQ multiplex PCR; TCRdb stores in-frame clones only, minus some. Altogether around 160,000 clones are present, 82% being singletons, with the ten largest covering 13% to 15%. Sequencing was performed on peripheral blood. All receptors come from a human donor with acute or convalescent COVID-19. The donor label of this sample is uncertain. CDR3s include the opening cysteine and the closing phenylalanine or tryptophan. The D gene is left open where the match is weak. For some rows the clone size is stated as once, few or many, or as a class when expanded; others skip it.

clone_size j_call d_call v_call cdr3_aa cdr3_nt
- TRBJ2-7 - TRBV6-6 CASSYRQAQGSGEQYF TGTGCCAGCAGTTATAGACAGGCCCAGGGATCGGGGGAGCAGTACTTC
- TRBJ1-2 TRBD1 TRBV30 CAWTGGGGYTF TGTGCCTGGACAGGGGGCGGTGGCTACACCTTC
- TRBJ1-6 TRBD1 TRBV7-8 CASSEVPGQNSPLHF TGTGCCAGCAGCGAAGTCCCGGGACAGAATTCACCCCTCCACTTT
- TRBJ1-3 - TRBV19 CASSEPGSSHTIYF TGTGCCAGTAGTGAGCCAGGAAGTTCTCACACCATATATTTT
- TRBJ1-1 TRBD1 TRBV6-2/TRBV6-3 CASSYPGQLEAFF TGTGCCAGCAGTTACCCGGGACAGTTAGAAGCTTTCTTT
- TRBJ2-3 TRBD1 TRBV5-8 CASSLGDRGLPRTDTQYF TGTGCCAGCAGCTTGGGTGACAGGGGCCTACCCCGCACAGATACGCAGTATTTT
- TRBJ1-3 TRBD1 TRBV2 CASSRDRVSGNTIYF TGTGCCAGCAGCCGGGACAGGGTCTCTGGAAACACCATATATTTT
- TRBJ2-7 TRBD2 TRBV10-3 CAISTSGGTYEQYF TGTGCCATCAGTACTAGCGGGGGGACGTACGAGCAGTACTTC
- TRBJ1-4 TRBD1 TRBV4-2 CASSQPGDREKLFF TGTGCCAGCAGCCAACCAGGGGACAGGGAAAAACTGTTTTTT
- TRBJ2-1 TRBD2 TRBV5-1 CASSSPGRAGGWNEQFF TGCGCCAGCAGCTCCCCGGGTAGAGCGGGGGGGTGGAATGAGCAGTTCTTC
- TRBJ2-7 TRBD1 TRBV7-9 CASSLIRDRGYEQYF TGTGCCAGCAGCTTAATCCGGGACAGGGGCTACGAGCAGTACTTC
few TRBJ2-1 TRBD2 TRBV19 CASSLLAGGPNNEQFF TGTGCCAGTAGTCTACTCGCGGGGGGCCCGAACAATGAGCAGTTCTTC
- TRBJ1-5 - TRBV27 CASSFRGGNQPQHF TGTGCCAGCAGTTTCCGGGGAGGCAATCAGCCCCAGCATTTT
once TRBJ1-3 TRBD1 TRBV9 CASSPRAGGRNTIYF TGTGCCAGCAGCCCCCGGGCAGGGGGACGAAACACCATATATTTT
- TRBJ1-6 - TRBV7-3 CASSSGWNSPLHF TGTGCCAGCAGCTCGGGGTGGAATTCACCCCTCCACTTT
- TRBJ2-7 TRBD2 TRBV27 CASSLWEGHEQYF TGTGCCAGCAGTTTATGGGAGGGCCACGAGCAGTACTTC
- TRBJ1-1 TRBD1 TRBV6-5 CASRTLGQMNTEAFF TGTGCCAGCAGAACACTGGGACAGATGAACACTGAAGCTTTCTTT
once TRBJ1-5 TRBD1 TRBV30 CAWSVGTGVEQPQHF TGTGCCTGGAGTGTCGGGACAGGGGTAGAGCAGCCCCAGCATTTT
- TRBJ2-5 TRBD2 TRBV5-8 CASSLVLAGNMGETQYF TGTGCCAGCAGCTTGGTTCTAGCGGGGAACATGGGAGAGACCCAGTACTTC
- TRBJ1-1 TRBD1 TRBV7-2 CASSSQGTTEAFF TGTGCCAGCAGCTCACAGGGGACCACTGAAGCTTTCTTT
- TRBJ2-3 TRBD2 TRBV4-2 CASSPGLAGADTQYF TGTGCCAGCAGCCCGGGACTAGCGGGGGCGGATACGCAGTATTTT
- TRBJ2-5 TRBD1 TRBV4-1 CASATGTAGETQYF TGCGCCAGCGCAACTGGGACAGCCGGAGAGACCCAGTACTTC
few TRBJ2-3 - TRBV19 CASSPPLSGQFGRTDTQYF TGTGCCAGTAGTCCACCCCTCTCCGGACAATTTGGACGCACAGATACGCAGTATTTT
- TRBJ2-5 - TRBV6-1 CASSEFGEETQYF TGTGCCAGCAGTGAATTCGGGGAAGAGACCCAGTACTTC
once TRBJ2-7 - TRBV12-5 CASGSLAGEQYF TGTGCTAGTGGTTCCCTAGCCGGTGAGCAGTACTTC
- TRBJ1-2 TRBD1 TRBV5-1 CASSSGGDYGYTF TGCGCCAGCAGCTCAGGGGGAGACTATGGCTACACCTTC
- TRBJ1-6 - TRBV7-9 CASSFGGANSPLHF TGTGCCAGCAGCTTCGGGGGGGCGAATTCACCCCTCCACTTT